This T cell receptor (beta chain) was retrieved from a study of CD8+CD57+ T cells in acquired aplastic anemia (dated 2018 in TCRdb). Background for the entire study: DNA extracted from sorted CD4+ and CD8+ cells had a mean of around 3.3 ug, with a range of roughly 0.2 to 30 ug. CD8+CD57+ expansion was defined as a frequency above the mean frequency observed in healthy subjects.

This clonotype showed up just a few times. No cognate antigen has been identified for it. At one end, the junction sequence differs from germline, possibly due to a read error. The CDR3 runs 15 amino acids, cysteine and phenylalanine included. Kept here is only the CDR3 DNA, which spans 45 bases and is read in frame from base 1. What the research found in general, with its limitations: Between patients and healthy controls, no significant difference in CD8+ Simpson's diversity was found (P=0.060). Approximately 31 CD8+ CDR3 sequences were found in both patients and controls but appeared to be highly expressed in patients and within the immunodominant clones of the patients.

Patients chosen for sequencing had shown expansion of CD8+CD57+ cells by flow cytometry. Every patient had a diagnosis of severe acquired aplastic anemia based on International Study of Aplastic Anemia and Agranulocytosis and Camitta criteria. No therapy had been received by the patients at the time of blood sampling. The study deep-sequenced TCR repertoires of sorted CD4+ and CD8+ blood T cells from severe aplastic anemia patients and healthy subjects. In the USA, patient enrollment took place under clinicaltrials.gov protocols 00001620, 01623167, 00001397, 00071045, 00081523 and 00961064. Ficoll-Paque density gradient centrifugation was used to isolate peripheral blood mononuclear cells. Before DNA extraction, CD4+ and CD8+ T cells were sorted by FACS or by magnetic beads. Genomic DNA served as template for TCR beta VDJ combination and CDR3 sequence profiling. An Illumina HiSeq 2000 was the platform used for TCR repertoire sequencing. Processing in the source paper ran as follows. TRBV/TRBJ rearrangement plots, CDR3 size and DJ length profiles, and Simpson's diversity index were used to assess repertoires. The most abundant DNA sequence in the deep sequencing data was defined as the immunodominant clone. CDR3 amino acid sequences were checked for sharing between subjects and were compared against published repertoires and the VDJdb database. The raw public reads went through TCRdb reprocessing: fastp at Q25, MiXCR clone calling, in-frame beta chains kept. Every distinct CDR3 protein forms one entry, paired with its most common genes and DNA. Clone size and V and J calls follow TCRdb, not the original study. Present in this sample are 130,000 or so distinct CDR3 sequences, over 55% of which were seen just once. Roughly 30% of the sample comes from the top ten.

The V and J segments used are TRBV12-3 or TRBV12-4 and TRBJ2-3; 8 nucleotides in the junction match TRBD2. Sequencing was carried out using sorted CD4+, CD8+, or CD8+CD57+ T cells (not recorded which) from PBMCs. This receptor was taken from a human donor with aplastic anemia. CDR3 sequence: CASSLVGGVSDTQYF. The DNA is TGTGCCAGCAGCTTAGTCGGGGGGGTGTCAGATACGCAGTATTTT.